Below are 32 T cell receptor beta chains sequenced from a single sample in a study of cytomegalovirus exposure and HLA in healthy donors. Using immunoSEQ multiplex PCR, the repertoire was profiled, and TCRdb retains in-frame clones only, with some absent. This table has approximately 110,000 clones, about 93% appearing once. The sequenced material came from PBMCs. The source of these receptors is a woman between 18 and 30 years old in good health and CMV-seronegative.

This chain links TRBV9 with TRBJ1-1; tentatively, D is TRBD1 (5 bases). The CDR3 is made up of 14 amino acids. The germline gives CDR1 SGDLS, CDR2 YYNGEE. V lost 0 bases and J 4 bases, leaving 10 bases between the germline ends. The CDR3 region has the DNA TGTGCCAGCAGCGTAGGGGCGGGACGCACTGAAGCTTTCTTT. This sequence encodes CASSVGAGRTEAFF.

The chain joins TRBV5-1 to TRBJ2-3; D might be TRBD1 (5 bases). Germline V gene lookup returns CDR1 SGHRS and CDR2 YFSETQ. There are 12 residues in the CDR3. The ends were cut back, 5 bases at V and 5 bases at J, with 9 bases in the middle. CDR3 DNA: TGCGCCAGCAGTCTCGGACAAGATACGCAGTATTTT. This encodes CASSLGQDTQYF.

This chain uses TRBV28 with TRBJ2-7; D remains unclear. V gave up 2 bases and J gave up 3 bases, with 11 bases separating them. The CDR3 extends over 14 amino acids. CDR1 and CDR2 (germline): MDHEN, SYDVKM. This CDR3 is CASSLASVIYEQYF. DNA of the CDR3: TGTGCCAGCAGTTTAGCGTCTGTAATCTACGAGCAGTACTTC.

The chain employs TRBV5-1 and TRBJ1-1, with D perhaps TRBD1 (6 bases). The CDR3 contains 16 residues. V dropped 4 bases and J dropped 0 bases, with 16 bases sitting between them. The germline gives CDR1 SGHRS, CDR2 YFSETQ. The CDR3, as DNA: TGCGCCAGCAGCCCGCGACAGGAGTTCATGAACACTGAAGCTTTCTTT. It yields the protein CASSPRQEFMNTEAFF. The full variable domain, with the rest looked up from reference TRBV5-1 and TRBJ1-1, is KAGVTQTPRYLIKTRGQQVTLSCSPISGHRSVSWYQQTPGQGLQFLFEYFSETQRNKGNFPGRFSGRQFSNSRSEMNVSTLELGDSALYLCASSPRQEFMNTEAFFGQGTRLTVV.

This clone has a single count. The rearrangement joins TRBV13 to TRBJ2-1; D perhaps matches TRBD2 (5 bases). The CDR3 runs 12 residues. The V and J ends lost 5 bases and 7 bases respectively, with 9 bases between them. Germline assignment: CDR1 PRHDT and CDR2 FYEKMQ (reference sequence). The CDR3: CASSQQRNEQFF. The CDR3 nucleotides are TGTGCCAGCAGCCAACAGCGGAATGAGCAGTTCTTC.

This clone was seen a single time. This sequence joins TRBV5-4 and TRBJ1-2; D remains ambiguous. Trimming removed 4 bases at V and 0 bases at J, with 10 bases between. This CDR3 is built from 14 residues. The germline CDR1 and CDR2 sequences are SGHNT and YYREEE (reference sequence). The CDR3, as DNA: TGTGCCAGCAGCGGTACGCTAGCTAACTATGGCTACACCTTC. It yields the protein CASSGTLANYGYTF.

This chain joins TRBV15 and TRBJ1-2, with TRBD1 matching 7 bases. Germline V CDR1 and CDR2: LNHNV, YYDKDF (reference sequence). The CDR3 is 15 amino acids. V was clipped by 0 bases and J by 5 bases; unmatched bases: 6. In DNA, the CDR3 is TGTGCCACCAGCAGAGAGGTTCAGGGGGAATATGGCTACACCTTC. Its translation: CATSREVQGEYGYTF.

This sequence joins TRBV9 and TRBJ1-6; D is perhaps TRBD1 (6 bases). The CDR3 totals 19 residues. Trimming stripped 3 bases from V and 7 bases from J, with 26 bases between. CDR1 and CDR2 from the germline V gene are SGDLS and YYNGEE. CDR3 protein: CASSERVKGELEWNSPLHF. The DNA of the CDR3 is TGTGCCAGCAGCGAGAGGGTAAAGGGGGAATTAGAATGGAATTCACCCCTCCACTTT.

J is TRBJ2-7 and V is TRBV5-4, with 8 positions matching TRBD2. V lost 3 bases to trimming and J lost 5 bases; unmatched junction nucleotides: 7. Germline V gene data show CDR1 as SGHNT and CDR2 as YYREEE (reference sequence). This CDR3 is 14 amino acids long. CDR3 bases: TGTGCCAGCAGCTGGAGCGGGGGTCTAGACGAGCAGTACTTC. Its protein product is CASSWSGGLDEQYF.

V gene TRBV5-1 combines with J gene TRBJ1-2; the D gene is possibly TRBD1 (5 bases). In germline, CDR1 is SGHRS, CDR2 YFSETQ. Trimming left V 4 bases short and J 7 bases short, with 17 bases between. This CDR3 region has 14 residues. The CDR3 nucleotides read TGCGCCAGCAGCGTCTCTGGAGGGGTTGTTGGCTACACCTTC. It translates to CASSVSGGVVGYTF.

The chain recombines TRBV15 with TRBJ2-5; 9 positions match TRBD2. Losses at the gene ends were 3 bases for V and 4 bases for J; bases not matched to a gene: 15. CDR1 is LNHNV, CDR2 YYDKDF, per germline (reference sequence). This CDR3 region has 18 residues. CDR3 DNA: TGTGCCACCAGCAGGGACCAGAGGGCTAGCGGGAACCCAGAGACCCAGTACTTC. It yields the protein CATSRDQRASGNPETQYF.

The chain links TRBV14 to TRBJ1-1; no clear D gene. Germline CDR1 reads SGHDN; CDR2 reads FVKESK. This CDR3 comprises 15 residues. The germline V and J ends were trimmed by 0 bases and 7 bases, with 15 bases remaining between them. The CDR3 nucleotides are TGTGCCAGCAGCCAAGAAGCAGGCGTTTTTGATGAAGCTTTCTTT. This gives the protein CASSQEAGVFDEAFF.

This clone was picked up one time. CDR3 in DNA: TGTGCCTGGAGTAGGACAGGGCAGTTACAAGAGACCCAGTACTTC. It yields the protein CAWSRTGQLQETQYF. The chain is built from TRBV30 and TRBJ2-5; 8 bases match TRBD1. Germline CDR1 GTSNPN, CDR2 SVGIG (reference sequence). The V segment lost 2 bases and the J segment 2 bases; nucleotides outside the gene matches: 7. The CDR3 extends over 15 amino acids. The full variable domain, with the rest looked up from reference TRBV30 and TRBJ2-5, is SQTIHQWPATLVQPVGSPLSLECTVEGTSNPNLYWYRQAAGRGLQLLFYSVGIGQISSEVPQNLSASRPQDRQFILSSKKLLLSDSGFYLCAWSRTGQLQETQYFGPGTRLLVL.

The V and J genes are TRBV28 and TRBJ2-7, with 9 bases aligning to TRBD2. The CDR3 sequence is 15 residues long. The germline V gene has CDR1 MDHEN and CDR2 SYDVKM. V lost 2 bases and J lost 2; bases outside the gene matches: 4. The CDR3 here is CASSLDVAGAYEQYF. The CDR3 DNA reads TGTGCCAGCAGTTTAGATGTAGCGGGGGCCTACGAGCAGTACTTC.

The CDR3 protein is CAISVGLEDEQYF. Here the CDR3 DNA reads TGTGCCATCAGTGTGGGACTAGAGGACGAGCAGTACTTC. The chain employs TRBV10-3 and TRBJ2-7; 8 bases line up with TRBD2. Germline CDR1 reads ENHRY; CDR2 reads SYGVKD. Trimming removed 4 bases from V and 5 bases from J; junction bases left unmatched: 4. There are 13 residues in the CDR3.

The chain has TRBV5-1 and TRBJ2-7; 8 nucleotides line up with TRBD1. The germline V gene has CDR1 SGHRS and CDR2 YFSETQ. The CDR3 has 13 residues. Unmatched junction bases numbered 6, after V lost 5 bases and J lost 5 bases. CDR3 amino acids: CASRTQGADEQYF. CDR3 nucleotides: TGCGCCAGCAGAACGCAGGGGGCGGACGAGCAGTACTTC. Looking up the rest from reference TRBV5-1 and TRBJ2-7 gives the full variable domain: KAGVTQTPRYLIKTRGQQVTLSCSPISGHRSVSWYQQTPGQGLQFLFEYFSETQRNKGNFPGRFSGRQFSNSRSEMNVSTLELGDSALYLCASRTQGADEQYFGPGTRLTVT.

This chain links TRBV6-1 with TRBJ2-7; 9 bases align to TRBD2. CDR3 size: 19 residues. The V gene end was trimmed by 1 base and the J gene end by 7 bases; junction bases not matched to a gene: 20. In germline, CDR1 is MNHNS, CDR2 SASEGT. The CDR3 is CASSEVLWRGGGASGEQYF. As DNA, the CDR3 is TGTGCCAGCAGTGAAGTTTTGTGGCGGGGCGGGGGGGCCTCGGGGGAGCAGTACTTC.

The chain carries TRBV19 and TRBJ2-7; 12 nucleotides agree with TRBD1. Germline CDR1 and CDR2: LNHDA and SQIVND (reference sequence). The CDR3 has 15 residues. V lost 4 bases to trimming and J lost 6 bases; unmatched junction nucleotides: 7. The CDR3, as DNA: TGTGCCAGTAGTAGACCCGGGACAGGGGGCTTCGAGCAGTACTTC. Translated: CASSRPGTGGFEQYF.

The CDR3, as DNA: TGTGCCAGCAGCTCGGGGACTGCGTACACCGGGGAGCTGTTTTTT. Translation: CASSSGTAYTGELFF. The chain uses TRBV9 and TRBJ2-2, with a weak D call TRBD2 (6 bases). V was trimmed by 4 bases and J by 3 bases, leaving 13 bases between them. Germline CDR1 and CDR2: SGDLS and YYNGEE. The CDR3 extends over 15 amino acids.

The chain recombines TRBV4-1 with TRBJ1-3; 10 bases fit TRBD1. V was clipped by 6 bases and J by 4 bases; unmatched bases: 6. This CDR3 region has 15 residues. Germline lookup yields CDR1 MGHRA and CDR2 YSYEKL. In nucleotides, the CDR3 is TGCGCCAGCAGTCGCGACAGGGGGCCAGGAAACACCATATATTTT. As protein: CASSRDRGPGNTIYF.

The genes are TRBV5-1 and TRBJ2-5, with D perhaps matching TRBD1 (6 bases). The CDR3 contains 14 residues. The V gene lost 5 bases and the J gene lost 4 bases, with 15 bases spanning the gap. Looked up from germline, CDR1 is SGHRS and CDR2 is YFSETQ. CDR3 DNA: TGCGCCAGCAGAAGGCTGGGGACATTAGAGACCCAGTACTTC. This codes for CASRRLGTLETQYF.

This chain uses TRBV4-1 with TRBJ1-5; TRBD1 matches 10 bases. The CDR3 consists of 15 residues. Losses at the gene ends were 0 bases for V and 7 bases for J; bases not matched to a gene: 3. Germline CDR1 MGHRA, CDR2 YSYEKL. The CDR3 is CASSQEGQGRQPQHF. CDR3 nucleotides: TGCGCCAGCAGCCAAGAGGGACAGGGGAGACAGCCCCAGCATTTT.

This chain connects TRBV6-1 to TRBJ1-2; a weak D match, TRBD1 (6 bases). Trimming took off 2 bases at V and 3 bases at J, with 13 bases between the two ends. CDR1 and CDR2 (germline): MNHNS, SASEGT. The CDR3 has 15 residues. CDR3 region: CASSELQGLDYGYTF. Here the CDR3 DNA reads TGTGCCAGCAGTGAATTACAGGGCTTGGACTATGGCTACACCTTC.

The chain is built from TRBV5-1 and TRBJ2-3, with D perhaps matching TRBD1 (5 bases). CDR1 is SGHRS, CDR2 YFSETQ, per germline. With 1 base removed from V and 4 bases from J, the gap between germline ends came to 16 bases. This CDR3 is built from 16 residues. The CDR3 loop reads CASSLNAGHDADTQYF. As DNA, the CDR3 is TGCGCCAGCAGCTTGAATGCAGGGCATGATGCAGATACGCAGTATTTT.

The chain recombines TRBV5-8 with TRBJ2-7; TRBD1 aligns across 10 bases. The CDR3 covers 15 residues. Germline V gene sequence: CDR1 SGHTS, CDR2 YDEGEE. Germline trimming cut 5 bases from V and 4 bases from J; bases unmatched to any gene: 9. This chain's CDR3 is CASRSTGTGVYEQYF. The DNA for the CDR3 is TGTGCCAGCAGATCTACCGGGACAGGGGTGTACGAGCAGTACTTC.

This chain links TRBV6-5 with TRBJ2-7; weak D call: TRBD1 (5 bases). Per the germline V gene, CDR1 is MNHEY and CDR2 is SVGAGI. Trimming pared 6 bases from V and 5 bases from J, leaving 14 bases between. This CDR3 has 13 residues. CDR3 amino acids: CASRGQGSDEQYF. The DNA for the CDR3 is TGTGCCAGCAGGGGGCAGGGTTCTGACGAGCAGTACTTC.

The chain uses TRBV9 and TRBJ2-1; 7 bases line up with TRBD2. Germline CDR1 SGDLS, CDR2 YYNGEE. The CDR3 loop spans 15 amino acids. Trimming took 4 bases from V and 8 from J; bases not matched to a gene: 12. Here the CDR3 reads CASSSRGSGSHEQFF. In DNA form, the CDR3 reads TGTGCCAGCAGCTCCCGGGGTAGCGGGTCACATGAGCAGTTCTTC.

This chain links TRBV29-1 with TRBJ1-1, with a possible D match to TRBD1 (5 bases). Per germline, CDR1 SQVTM and CDR2 ANQGSEA. The CDR3 spans 13 residues. CDR3 protein: CSRGDQTGTEAFF. The CDR3 DNA sequence: TGCAGTAGGGGTGACCAGACGGGCACTGAAGCTTTCTTT.

The CDR3, as DNA: TGTGCCACCAGCCGAACCGGGACAGGGGGAGGAGAGGGCTACACCTTC. This gives the protein CATSRTGTGGGEGYTF. The genes are TRBV15 and TRBJ1-2; 11 nucleotides align to TRBD1. The CDR3 runs 16 residues. The V segment lost 5 bases and the J segment 8 bases; nucleotides outside the gene matches: 13. Germline lookup yields CDR1 LNHNV and CDR2 YYDKDF (reference sequence). The variable domain in full, with the rest retrieved from reference TRBV15 and TRBJ1-2, is DAMVIQNPRYQVTQFGKPVTLSCSQTLNHNVMYWYQQKSSQAPKLLFHYYDKDFNNEADTPDNFQSRRPNTSFCFLDIRSPGLGDTAMYLCATSRTGTGGGEGYTFGSGTRLTVV.

The gene calls are TRBV7-9 and TRBJ2-1; D may be TRBD2 (6 bases). Germline CDR1 reads SEHNR; CDR2 reads FQNEAQ (reference sequence). The CDR3 length is 13 residues. Trimming shortened V by 2 bases and J by 9 bases, and 11 bases separated the two germline ends. The CDR3 spells CASSLPGAGEQFF. In nucleotides, the CDR3 is TGTGCCAGCAGCTTACCGGGAGCAGGTGAGCAGTTCTTC.

For the CDR3, the DNA is TGTGCCAGCAGCCTTCCGGGACAGGGTGCAAATGAGCAGTTCTTC. Protein product: CASSLPGQGANEQFF. The J gene is TRBJ2-1, the V gene TRBV11-3, with 9 bases aligning to TRBD1. This CDR3 is 15 amino acids long. Germline CDR1 reads SGHNT; CDR2 reads YENEEA. Trimming at V came to 5 bases and at J to 7 bases, leaving 9 bases not matched to a gene. The variable domain in full, completed from reference TRBV11-3 and TRBJ2-1, reads EAGVVQSPRYKIIEKKQPVAFWCNPISGHNTLYWYLQNLGQGPELLIRYENEEAVDDSQLPKDRFSAERLKGVDSTLKIQPAELGDSAVYLCASSLPGQGANEQFFGPGTRLTVL.

The chain uses TRBV2 and TRBJ1-1; TRBD1 is a possible D gene (5 bases). The CDR3 covers 16 residues. From germline, CDR1 is SNHLY and CDR2 FYNNEI. V lost 0 bases to trimming and J lost 3 bases, with 14 bases between them. In DNA, the CDR3 is TGTGCCAGCAGTGAAGCGGGGGGGGTAAAGTACACTGAAGCTTTCTTT. Translation: CASSEAGGVKYTEAFF.